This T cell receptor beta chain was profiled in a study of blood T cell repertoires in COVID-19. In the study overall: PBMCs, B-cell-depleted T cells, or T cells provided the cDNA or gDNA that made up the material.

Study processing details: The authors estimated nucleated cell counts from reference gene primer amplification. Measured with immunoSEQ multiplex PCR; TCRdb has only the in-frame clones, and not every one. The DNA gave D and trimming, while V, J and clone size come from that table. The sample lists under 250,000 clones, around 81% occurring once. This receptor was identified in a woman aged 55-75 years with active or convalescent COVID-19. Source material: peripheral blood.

The CDR3 is CASFFQGEWDTQYF. CDR3 nucleotide sequence: TGTGCCAGCTTCTTCCAGGGGGAATGGGATACGCAGTATTTT. The chain recombines TRBV6-5 with TRBJ2-3; 7 bases agree with TRBD1. CDR3 length: 14 residues. The germline V gene has CDR1 MNHEY and CDR2 SVGAGI. The ends lost 8 bases at V and 6 bases at J; junction bases unmatched: 11.